This T cell receptor (beta chain) comes out of a study of OX40 agonist ivuxolimab in advanced cancers. The study in broad terms: Ivuxolimab, which targeted the costimulatory receptor OX40 (CD134), was an agonistic, fully human IgG2 monoclonal antibody. The purpose of peripheral TCRbeta sequencing was to test whether ivuxolimab changed TCR sequence diversity and led to clonal T-cell expansion. Partial responses occurred in three dose-escalation patients, of whom one had hepatocellular carcinoma and two had cutaneous melanoma. Intravenous ivuxolimab was administered to patients every 2 weeks at six dose levels: 0.01, 0.1, 0.3, 1.5, 3 and 10 mg/kg. Of the approximately 53 patients in dose escalation, about 19 had hepatocellular carcinoma, approximately 15 had melanoma, 9 had renal cell carcinoma and 9 had head and neck cancer. The paper describes the monotherapy dose-escalation part (N of about 52 patients) of the phase I trial of ivuxolimab. In the dose-escalation cohort, approximately 82% of patients were male, and the mean age was approximately 60 years, with a range of 23 to 79. Patients were allowed to have had prior anti-PD-1, anti-PD-L1 or anti-CTLA-4 therapy, and roughly two fifths of the dose-escalation patients had been treated with checkpoint inhibitors. Overall study outcomes, separate from this receptor: Antigen specificity was not determined for the clonally expanded peripheral T cells. Low levels of normalized T-cell clonal expansion were also seen in some patients who did not respond. On average, CD8+ T cells showed more expanded clones than CD4+ T cells after ivuxolimab. In the 0.1-3.0 mg/kg groups, partial responders had among the lowest normalized peripheral clonal expansion, particularly in CD8+ T cells. Clonal expansion of both CD4+ and CD8+ blood T cells was observed from baseline to week 6 at doses 0.1 to 3.0 mg/kg.

Genomic DNA was isolated from the sorted cells so that the TCRbeta CDR3 region could be sequenced. TCRbeta CDR3 regions were sequenced using the immunoSEQ Assay. TCRdb carries this immuneACCESS record with in-frame sequences only. Its versions omit some clonotypes, under half of them owing to an unresolved V gene in the studies checked, with the rest unexplained. This sample has roughly 15,000 clones in its table, and roughly four fifths of those were observed once. Approximately 2.5% of the sample goes to the ten largest clones. Patients with a history of autoimmune disease or receiving systemic immunosuppression were excluded from the trial. In every dose cohort, peripheral blood was drawn for TCR sequencing at baseline, cycle 4 day 1, and cycle 7 day 1. Samples were obtained from an open-label, multicenter, first-in-human phase I dose-escalation trial of ivuxolimab. Adults with locally advanced or metastatic head and neck squamous cell, hepatocellular, melanoma or renal cell carcinoma were enrolled in the trial. Before TCR sequencing, CD4+ T cells and CD8+ T cells were sorted from peripheral blood as separate populations.

V lost 1 base and J lost 0 bases; the stretch between them is 9 bases long. CDR1 is given as SGHVS and CDR2 as FQNEAQ, both from the germline V gene. The CDR3 runs 15 amino acids, cysteine and phenylalanine included. This entry keeps only the CDR3 DNA: 45 bases, framed from base 1. This clone has just a few counts. Its cognate antigen has yet to be identified. No clone much larger than this one lies a single base away; base qualities are absent. The chain couples TRBV7-8 to TRBJ1-1, with TRBD1 tentatively as D gene (5 bases match). The sequencing here drew on CD4+ or CD8+ T cells sorted from blood, taken in a trial of the OX40 agonist ivuxolimab. The sequence came from an adult with an advanced solid tumor such as melanoma, head and neck, liver or kidney cancer. The CDR3 corresponds to CASSLDGHLNTEAFF. The DNA is TGTGCCAGCAGCTTAGATGGACACCTGAACACTGAAGCTTTCTTT.